Included here is one TCR beta chain sequence, with context. This clonotype was seen a handful of times. It has no known antigen specificity. No much larger clonotype is one base removed from it; base qualities were not supplied. Every donor in the study was a healthy Caucasian. Miltenyi CD45RO+ enrichment and human naive T-cell isolation kits were used to isolate memory (CD45RO+) and naive T cells from PBMC. Libraries came from 5' RACE. TCRdb records Illumina HiSeq 2000 as the sequencer. A universal primer binding site was introduced by template switching, and a unique molecular identifier was present in the final cDNA, enabling accurate counting of TCR cDNA molecules. First-strand cDNA for TCR alpha and beta chains was synthesized from specific primers in the conserved constant-segment region. To control for contamination, every cDNA library was double barcoded, receiving both a SMART-Mk sample barcode and Illumina barcodes. Two successive PCR steps introduced TruSeq adapter sequences along with Illumina sample barcodes. The Illumina HiSeq platform was used with custom primers to sequence TCR alpha and beta cDNA libraries. The published analysis was carried out like this. Raw reads were processed with MiGEC to extract unique molecular identifiers, and MiXCR was used to determine CDR3 positions. Recombination models were inferred per individual with the repgenHMM and IGoR tools using an EM algorithm. Shared clonotypes were analyzed with the tcR package in R, and sharing was normalized by the product of cloneset sizes. To study raw recombination without the effects of thymic and clonal selection, out-of-frame nonproductive sequences were analyzed. TCRdb's own reprocessing of the public reads used fastp at Q25 and MiXCR and kept productive beta chains. Records with the same CDR3 protein are collapsed into one entry carrying the most frequent genes and DNA. The V and J calls here are based on TCRdb, not the publication. The sample yields over 200,000 distinct CDR3 sequences; about a tenth were counted once. The top ten hold roughly 5% of the sample.

Taken from the germline V gene (reference sequence), the CDR1 and CDR2 loops are DFQATT and SNEGSKA. Between the V and J ends, shortened by 0 bases and 5 bases respectively, the junction contains 7 bases. From its cysteine to its phenylalanine, the CDR3 spans 12 amino acids. The read is trimmed to its CDR3 DNA, 36 bases read in frame from base 1. The sample belongs to a study of identical twins (dated by TCRdb to the mid-2010s). About the study as a whole: The study deep-sequenced TCR alpha and beta repertoires from monozygotic twins, unrelated adults of various ages and cord blood to test whether fetal clonotypes persist. To rule out contamination, the twin experiments were replicated at different times with different library preparation protocols. Overall study outcomes, separate from this receptor: Out-of-frame TCR alpha sharing in monozygotic twins was systematically underestimated by recombination models, whereas sharing between unrelated individuals was in agreement with the recombination models. Zero-insertion analyses could be partly confounded by invariant T cells such as MAIT and iNKT, though diverse VJ usage argued against such confounding for most clonotypes. Fewer insertions were carried by abundant cord blood beta clonotypes; a weaker similar trend was observed in young adult naive repertoires, while no such trend was observed in memory repertoires. Conclusions relied on cross-sectional statistical analysis, since the same donors could not be followed over many years. Compared with coincidental sharing between unrelated individuals, an excess of low generation-probability sequences was observed among out-of-frame TCR alpha sequences shared between twins. Excess twin sharing in beta out-of-frame sequences was weaker because fewer shared sequences lowered the signal-to-noise ratio.

Recombination connected TRBV20-1 to TRBJ1-1, with the D gene uncertain. This TCR was sampled from a woman aged 18-35 years in good health. The sample taken for sequencing was memory (CD45RO+) T cells sorted from blood. The sample's cell subset or site label, in plain terms: CD45RO+ enriched T cells. The base sequence is TGCAGTGCTAGAGATAAGGGAACTGAAGCTTTCTTT. Translated, it reads CSARDKGTEAFF.